This T cell receptor beta chain came from a study of T cells expressing NK-cell markers. Study details: HCMV serostatus: most of the eight sequenced donors positive, one negative.

Of note for this clonotype: What it binds is unknown.

Study-wide findings and caveats: HCMV specificity of the expanded NKG2C+ T cell clones was not established. In 5 or 6 donors, dominant CD3+CD56+NKG2C+ clonotypes ranked among the top 10 CD8+ clonotypes.

CDR1 and CDR2 (germline): SQVTM, ANQGSEA. This CDR3 is built from 11 residues. TCRdb re-called the 5' RACE reads and shows each CDR3 protein once, DNA omitted. The table for this sample gives some 500,000 distinct CDR3 sequences. The sample comprised blood T cells: a sorted CD56 or NKG2C T cell subset, CD4+ or CD8+ T cells, or bulk PBMC T cells (not recorded which). The chain is built from TRBV29-1 and TRBJ1-1; TCRdb selects TRBD1, and the lack of DNA leaves this call unchecked. The origin of this receptor is a woman between 50 and 59 years old in good health. The CDR3: CSVADRGEAFF.